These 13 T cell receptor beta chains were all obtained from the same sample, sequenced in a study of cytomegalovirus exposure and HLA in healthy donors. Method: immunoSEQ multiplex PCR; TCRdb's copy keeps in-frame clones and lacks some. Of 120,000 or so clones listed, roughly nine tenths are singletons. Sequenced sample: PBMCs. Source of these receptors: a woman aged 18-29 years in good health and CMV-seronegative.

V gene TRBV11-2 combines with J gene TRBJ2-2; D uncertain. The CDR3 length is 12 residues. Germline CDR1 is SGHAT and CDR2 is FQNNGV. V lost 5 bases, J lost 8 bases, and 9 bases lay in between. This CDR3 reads CASSETYGELFF. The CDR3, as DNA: TGTGCCAGCAGCGAAACTTATGGGGAGCTGTTTTTT. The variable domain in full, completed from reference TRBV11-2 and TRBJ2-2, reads EAGVAQSPRYKIIEKRQSVAFWCNPISGHATLYWYQQILGQGPKLLIQFQNNGVVDDSQLPKDRFSAERLKGVDSTLKIQPAKLEDSAVYLCASSETYGELFFGEGSRLTVL.

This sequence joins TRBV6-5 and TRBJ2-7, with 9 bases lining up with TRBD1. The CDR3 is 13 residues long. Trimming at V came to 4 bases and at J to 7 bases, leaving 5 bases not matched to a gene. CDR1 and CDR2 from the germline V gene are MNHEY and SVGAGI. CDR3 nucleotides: TGTGCCAGCAGTTTTAAGACAGGGGGAGAGCAGTACGTC. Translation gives CASSFKTGGEQYV.

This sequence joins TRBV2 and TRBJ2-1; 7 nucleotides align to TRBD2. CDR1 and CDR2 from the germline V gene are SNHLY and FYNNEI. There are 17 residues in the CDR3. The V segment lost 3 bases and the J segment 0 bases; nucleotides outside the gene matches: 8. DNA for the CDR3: TGTGCCAGCAGTGAGATCGGGCGGGGGAGCTCCTACAATGAGCAGTTCTTC. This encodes CASSEIGRGSSYNEQFF.

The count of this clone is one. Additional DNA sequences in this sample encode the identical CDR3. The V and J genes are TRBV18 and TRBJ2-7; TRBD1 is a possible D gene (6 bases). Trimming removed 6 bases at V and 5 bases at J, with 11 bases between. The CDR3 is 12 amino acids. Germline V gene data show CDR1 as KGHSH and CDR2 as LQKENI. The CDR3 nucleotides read TGTGCCAGCTCCCCTACAGGGAACGAGCAGTACTTC. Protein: CASSPTGNEQYF.

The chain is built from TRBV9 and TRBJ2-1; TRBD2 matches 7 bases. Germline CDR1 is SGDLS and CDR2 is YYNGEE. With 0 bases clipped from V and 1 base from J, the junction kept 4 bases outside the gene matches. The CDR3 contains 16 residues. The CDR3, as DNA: TGTGCCAGCAGCGTAGTAGCTAGCGGATCCTACAATGAGCAGTTCTTC. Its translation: CASSVVASGSYNEQFF.

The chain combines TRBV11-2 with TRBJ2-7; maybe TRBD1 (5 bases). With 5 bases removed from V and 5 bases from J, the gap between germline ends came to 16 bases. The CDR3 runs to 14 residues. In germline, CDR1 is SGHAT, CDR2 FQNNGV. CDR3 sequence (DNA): TGTGCCAGCAGCCACACAGGCTACTTCAACGAGCAGTACGTC. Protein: CASSHTGYFNEQYV.

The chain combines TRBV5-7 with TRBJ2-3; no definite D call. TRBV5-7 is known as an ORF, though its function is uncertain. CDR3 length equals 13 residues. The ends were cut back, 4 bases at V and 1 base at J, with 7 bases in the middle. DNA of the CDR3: TGTGCCAGCAGCCCGACACGCACAGATACGCAGTATTTT. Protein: CASSPTRTDTQYF.

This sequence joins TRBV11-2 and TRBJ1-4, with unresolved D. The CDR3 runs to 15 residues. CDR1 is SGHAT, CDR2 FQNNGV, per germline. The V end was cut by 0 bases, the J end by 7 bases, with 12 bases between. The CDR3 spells CASSLDLMRAEKLFF. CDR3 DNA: TGTGCCAGCAGCTTAGATCTGATGAGGGCTGAAAAACTGTTTTTT.

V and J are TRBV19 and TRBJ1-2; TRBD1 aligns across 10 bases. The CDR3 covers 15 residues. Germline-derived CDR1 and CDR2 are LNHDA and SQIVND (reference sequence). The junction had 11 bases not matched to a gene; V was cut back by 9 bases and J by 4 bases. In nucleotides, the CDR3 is TGTGCCAGCTATGTAAAAGGGACAGGGGCCTATGGCTACACCTTC. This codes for CASYVKGTGAYGYTF.

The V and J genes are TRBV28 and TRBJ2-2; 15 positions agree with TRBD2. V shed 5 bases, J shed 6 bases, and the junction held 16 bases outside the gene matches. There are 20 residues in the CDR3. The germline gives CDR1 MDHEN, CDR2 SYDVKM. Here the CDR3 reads CASSPAPGTSGRLRSGELFF. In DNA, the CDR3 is TGTGCCAGCAGTCCCGCTCCCGGGACTAGCGGGAGGCTCCGATCCGGGGAGCTGTTTTTT.

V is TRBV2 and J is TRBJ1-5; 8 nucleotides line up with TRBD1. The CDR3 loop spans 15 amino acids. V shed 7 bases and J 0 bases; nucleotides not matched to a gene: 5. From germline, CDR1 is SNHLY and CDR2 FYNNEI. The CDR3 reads CASTGQGSSNQPQHF. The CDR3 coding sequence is TGTGCCAGCACCGGACAGGGATCTAGCAATCAGCCCCAGCATTTT.

Here the CDR3 reads CASSQDRTSGAETQYF. In DNA form, the CDR3 reads TGTGCCAGCAGCCAAGATCGGACTAGCGGGGCAGAGACCCAGTACTTC. The chain combines TRBV4-2 with TRBJ2-5; the match to TRBD2 covers 12 bases. This CDR3 region has 16 residues. Losses at the gene ends were 0 bases for V and 4 bases for J; bases not matched to a gene: 3. The germline CDR1 and CDR2 sequences are LGHNA and YNFKEQ.

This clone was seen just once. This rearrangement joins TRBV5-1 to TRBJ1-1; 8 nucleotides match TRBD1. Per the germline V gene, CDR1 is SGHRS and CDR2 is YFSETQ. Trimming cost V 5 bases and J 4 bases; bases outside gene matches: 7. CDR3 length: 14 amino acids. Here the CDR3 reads CASRISGGGTEAFF. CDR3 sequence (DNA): TGCGCCAGCAGGATATCAGGGGGCGGCACTGAAGCTTTCTTT.